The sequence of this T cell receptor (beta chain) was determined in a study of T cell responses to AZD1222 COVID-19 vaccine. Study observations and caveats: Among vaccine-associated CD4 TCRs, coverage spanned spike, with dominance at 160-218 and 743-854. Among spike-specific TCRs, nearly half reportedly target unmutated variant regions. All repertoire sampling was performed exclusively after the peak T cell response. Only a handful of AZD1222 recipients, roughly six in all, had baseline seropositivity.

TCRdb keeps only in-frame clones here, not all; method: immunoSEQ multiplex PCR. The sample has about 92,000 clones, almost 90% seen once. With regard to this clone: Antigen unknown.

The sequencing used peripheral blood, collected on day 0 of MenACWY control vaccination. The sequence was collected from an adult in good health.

In DNA form, the CDR3 reads TGTGCCAGCAGCCAAGGGGGACTAGCGGGAGGGACAGATACGCAGTATTTT. Protein: CASSQGGLAGGTDTQYF. The rearrangement links TRBV4-2 to TRBJ2-3; the match to TRBD2 covers 16 bases. Looked up from germline, CDR1 is LGHNA and CDR2 is YNFKEQ. The CDR3 covers 17 residues. V was clipped by 1 base and J by 3 bases; unmatched bases: 1.